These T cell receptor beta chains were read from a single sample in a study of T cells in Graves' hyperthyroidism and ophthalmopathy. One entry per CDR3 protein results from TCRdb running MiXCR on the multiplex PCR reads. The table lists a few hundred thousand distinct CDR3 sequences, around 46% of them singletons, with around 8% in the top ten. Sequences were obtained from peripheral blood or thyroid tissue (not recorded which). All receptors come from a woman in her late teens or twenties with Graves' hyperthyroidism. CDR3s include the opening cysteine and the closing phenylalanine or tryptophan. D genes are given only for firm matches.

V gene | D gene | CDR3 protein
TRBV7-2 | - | CASSLKGRPGNTIYF
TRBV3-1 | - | CASSHGAGQAFF
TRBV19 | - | CASSIAVAISYEQYF
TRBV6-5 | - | CASSPSLYNQPQHF
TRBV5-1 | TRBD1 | CASSLKQGGEKLFF
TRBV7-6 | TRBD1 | CASGNTGGGTEAFF
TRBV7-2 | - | CASSQDIRNSNQPQHF
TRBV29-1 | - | CSAAENSNQPQVNYGYTF
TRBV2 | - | CASSEARNRMRSPLHF
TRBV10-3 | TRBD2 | CAISEEGGSYEQYF
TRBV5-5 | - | CASSLDAMVGKLFF
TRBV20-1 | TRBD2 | CSAREGSGSVEVQYF
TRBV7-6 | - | CASSVEQRAGTEAFF
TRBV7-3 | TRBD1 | CASSETSGTGNAEAFF
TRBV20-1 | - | CSARDTGLPIYEQYF
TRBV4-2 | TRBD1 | CASSQVTGIHEQYF
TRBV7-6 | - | CASSDLGGNQPQHF
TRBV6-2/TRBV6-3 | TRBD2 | CASSPGLAGEQYF
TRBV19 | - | CASRGLAGYTF
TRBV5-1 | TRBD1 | CASSSGQGNEKLFF
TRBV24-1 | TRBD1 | CATSDWTGAYEQYF
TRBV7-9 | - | CASSLAANSYQETQYF
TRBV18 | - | CASSPIGGLGTEAFF
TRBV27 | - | CASSSLTEAFF
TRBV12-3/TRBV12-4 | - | CASSQGRYGYTF
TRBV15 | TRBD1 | CATSRMDRKPQHF
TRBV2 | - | CASSEEGEINQPQHF
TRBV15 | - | CATSRDHPSGNQPQHF
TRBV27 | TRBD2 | CASSLDPSGSSIETQYF
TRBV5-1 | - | CASSLRTSNEKLFF
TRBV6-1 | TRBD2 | CASSRTRGSEYEQYF
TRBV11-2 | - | CASSSQAAGAFF
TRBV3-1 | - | CASSQVSLMASGANVLTF
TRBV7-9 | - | CASSERRSGANVLTF
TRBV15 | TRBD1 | CATSRGQGISPLHF
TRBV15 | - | CATATGAVIGTQYF
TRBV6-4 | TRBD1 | CASSYGDRAPDSGANVLTF
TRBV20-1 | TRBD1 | CSASGTARSYGYTF
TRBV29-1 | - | CSSLTGGASETQYF
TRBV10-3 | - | CAISDSAGANVLTF
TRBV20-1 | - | CSARDNRAGGYTF
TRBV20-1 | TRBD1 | CSARGWTGGALLNYGYTF
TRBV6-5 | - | CASSGGSMGNQPQHF
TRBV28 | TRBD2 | CASSFGTSGEQYF
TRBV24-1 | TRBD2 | CATSGPGLAQETQYF
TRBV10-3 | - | CAISESRGNVLTF
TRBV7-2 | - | CASRTLAGDYGYTF
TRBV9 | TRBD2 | CASSVGIGRSSYEQYF
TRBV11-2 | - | CASSVQLGTQYF
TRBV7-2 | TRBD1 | CASSVRDSDGYTF
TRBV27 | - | CASYLGGVGYTF
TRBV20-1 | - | CSATGRPSYEQYF
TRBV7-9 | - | CASSLGGPVSYEQYF
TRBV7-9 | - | CASSPRGRADIYGYTF